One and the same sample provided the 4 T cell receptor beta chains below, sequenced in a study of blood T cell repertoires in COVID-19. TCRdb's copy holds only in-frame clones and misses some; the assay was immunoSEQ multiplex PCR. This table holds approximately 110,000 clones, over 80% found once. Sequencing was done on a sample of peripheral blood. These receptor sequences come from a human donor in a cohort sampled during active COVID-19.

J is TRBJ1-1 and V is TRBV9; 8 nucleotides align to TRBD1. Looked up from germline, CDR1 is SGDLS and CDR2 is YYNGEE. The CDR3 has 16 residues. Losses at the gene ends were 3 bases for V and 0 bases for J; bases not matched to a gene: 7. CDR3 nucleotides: TGTGCCAGCAGCGCCGACAGGACAGGGCTGAACACTGAAGCTTTCTTT. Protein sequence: CASSADRTGLNTEAFF.

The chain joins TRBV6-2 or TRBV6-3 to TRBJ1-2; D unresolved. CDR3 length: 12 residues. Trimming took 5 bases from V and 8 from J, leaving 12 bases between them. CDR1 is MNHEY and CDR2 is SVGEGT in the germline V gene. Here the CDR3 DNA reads TGTGCCAGCAGTCTCCGCAGGCGCGGCTACACCTTC. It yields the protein CASSLRRRGYTF.

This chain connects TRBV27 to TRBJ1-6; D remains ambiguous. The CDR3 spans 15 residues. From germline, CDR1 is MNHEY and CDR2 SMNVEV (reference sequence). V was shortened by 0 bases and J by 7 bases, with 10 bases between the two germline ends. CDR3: CASSLSPPQNSPLHF. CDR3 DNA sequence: TGTGCCAGCAGTTTATCTCCGCCGCAGAATTCACCCCTCCACTTT.

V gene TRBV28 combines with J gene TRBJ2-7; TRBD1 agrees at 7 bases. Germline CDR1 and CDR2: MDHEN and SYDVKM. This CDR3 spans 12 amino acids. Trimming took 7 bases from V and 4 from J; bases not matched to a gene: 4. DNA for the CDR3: TGTGCCAGCAAGACAGGGACGTACGAGCAGTACTTC. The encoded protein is CASKTGTYEQYF.